Below, 11 T cell receptor beta chains from the same sample are listed, as sequenced in a study of cytomegalovirus exposure and HLA in healthy donors (dated by TCRdb to about 2017). Library creation used the immunoSEQ multiplex PCR assay. A mixture of 60 forward primers for TCR Vbeta segments and 13 reverse primers for TCR Jbeta segments was used in the multiplex PCR. The clones in this table, taken by TCRdb from immuneACCESS, are in-frame only. Not every clone is retained; where verified, under half of the shortfall comes from an unresolved V gene, and the cause of the rest is unknown. In all, the sample holds 200,000 to 250,000 clones, and less than 85% of those were seen once. The biggest ten clones account for around 0.63% of the sample. The sample was PBMCs. The source of these receptors is a man between 18 and 29 years old in good health and CMV-seronegative.

This chain links TRBV6-5 with TRBJ1-1; D uncertain. This CDR3 contains 13 residues. The V end lost 6 bases, the J end lost 6 bases, and 14 bases lay between the germline ends. The germline CDR1 and CDR2 sequences are MNHEY and SVGAGI. CDR3 in amino acids: CASRAAGAAEAFF. CDR3 bases: TGTGCCAGCAGGGCGGCGGGAGCCGCTGAAGCTTTCTTT.

V gene TRBV19 combines with J gene TRBJ1-5; 11 nucleotides align to TRBD1. This CDR3 is 18 amino acids long. The junction had 15 bases not matched to a gene; V was cut back by 7 bases and J by 4 bases. The germline V gene encodes CDR1 LNHDA and CDR2 SQIVND (reference sequence). CDR3 region: CASIPDRGRRAGNQPQHF. Written as DNA, the CDR3 is TGTGCCAGTATACCGGACAGGGGGCGTCGTGCAGGTAATCAGCCCCAGCATTTT.

This chain uses TRBV11-2 with TRBJ1-1, with TRBD1 matching 7 bases. V lost 0 bases and J lost 2; bases outside the gene matches: 18. The CDR3 sequence is 20 residues long. Germline V CDR1 and CDR2: SGHAT, FQNNGV. CDR3 residues: CASSLDPLIETGKDNTEAFF. CDR3 bases: TGTGCCAGCAGCTTAGATCCCCTAATCGAGACAGGGAAAGACAACACTGAAGCTTTCTTT.

This clone came up a few times. J is TRBJ2-5 and V is TRBV12-5; 10 bases are shared with TRBD2. This CDR3 is 16 amino acids long. J gave up 4 bases and V 5 bases, and 10 bases lay outside the gene matches. The germline V gene encodes CDR1 LGHNT and CDR2 FRNRAP. Here the CDR3 DNA reads TGTGCTAGTGGTCTAGGACTAGCGGAAAACCTAGAGACCCAGTACTTC. Residues: CASGLGLAENLETQYF.

Turning to this clone: Other DNA sequences within the sample encode an identical CDR3. V gene TRBV18 combines with J gene TRBJ1-4, with 7 bases fitting TRBD1. Trimming at V came to 3 bases and at J to 3 bases, leaving 4 bases not matched to a gene. The CDR3 extends over 15 amino acids. The germline CDR1 and CDR2 sequences are KGHSH and LQKENI. The CDR3 sequence: CASSPRTGANEKLFF. The CDR3 region has the DNA TGTGCCAGCTCACCTAGGACAGGTGCTAATGAAAAACTGTTTTTT.

The chain recombines TRBV18 with TRBJ1-2; D is uncertain. This CDR3 has 15 residues. Germline-derived CDR1 and CDR2 are KGHSH and LQKENI. Trimming took off 2 bases at V and 7 bases at J, with 17 bases between the two ends. The CDR3 nucleotides are TGTGCCAGCTCACCATCGGAAGGTCGGGTTCCTGGCTACACCTTC. It is translated as CASSPSEGRVPGYTF.

This clone was seen more than once but under ten times. This chain connects TRBV9 to TRBJ1-1, with TRBD1 identical over 7 bases. The CDR3 runs 15 residues. After removal of 0 bases from V and 5 bases from J, the junction contained 7 bases not matched to a gene. Germline loops: CDR1 SGDLS, CDR2 YYNGEE. The CDR3 nucleotides are TGTGCCAGCAGCGTAGGGATACAGGGGAAGACTGAAGCTTTCTTT. Amino acid sequence: CASSVGIQGKTEAFF.

V is TRBV5-5 and J is TRBJ2-3; possibly TRBD2 for D (5 bases). There are 13 residues in the CDR3. The germline CDR1 and CDR2 sequences are SGHKS and YYEKEE (reference sequence). V lost 7 bases, J lost 1 base, and 10 bases lay in between. CDR3 sequence reads: CASGPEGTDTQYF. In DNA form, the CDR3 reads TGTGCCAGCGGTCCGGAGGGCACAGATACGCAGTATTTT.

The chain is built from TRBV6-4 and TRBJ2-3; 7 bases align to TRBD2. The CDR3 spans 14 residues. V lost 5 bases and J lost 4; bases outside the gene matches: 6. Germline CDR1 reads MRHNA; CDR2 reads SNTAGT. CDR3 protein: CASSPRAGPDTQYF. CDR3 bases: TGTGCCAGCAGTCCCCGAGCGGGGCCAGATACGCAGTATTTT.

A remark on this clone: This sample includes further DNA sequences coding for the same CDR3. The V gene is TRBV28, the J gene TRBJ1-5; unclear D gene. The V and J ends lost 5 bases and 6 bases respectively, with 8 bases between them. The CDR3 totals 12 residues. Germline V gives CDR1 MDHEN, CDR2 SYDVKM. DNA of the CDR3: TGTGCCAGCAGTCTCGGCGGTCAGCCCCAGCATTTT. Translated: CASSLGGQPQHF.

This sequence joins TRBV6-5 and TRBJ1-3; D call uncertain. This CDR3 region has 16 residues. Germline CDR1 reads MNHEY; CDR2 reads SVGAGI. V was pared by 0 bases and J by 4 bases, with 13 bases between. CDR3 nucleotides: TGTGCCAGCAGTTACTCGTATGCCAGTCAGGGAAACACCATATATTTT. Residues: CASSYSYASQGNTIYF.